The sequence of this T cell receptor (beta chain) was determined in a study of cytotoxic CD8 clonotypes in ibrutinib-treated CLL. Overall study results and limits: On treatment, the uncommon public clonotypes contracted or remained stable.

Libraries were prepared by immunoSEQ multiplex PCR; TCRdb keeps only in-frame clonotypes and omits some of them. The sample lists fewer than 70,000 clones, over 60% occurring once. The table lists this clone with a few counts. Its antigen remains unknown. V lost 2 bases and J lost 2, with 11 bases in between. This CDR3 is built from 14 residues. Germline lookup yields CDR1 SGDLS and CDR2 YYNGEE. This specimen consisted of PBMCs, obtained after 12 months of ibrutinib treatment. The chain uses TRBV9 and TRBJ2-7; D call uncertain. The receptor comes from a human donor with chronic lymphocytic leukemia. The CDR3 region has the DNA TGTGCCAGCAGCGTCGCGACTGATACCTACGAGCAGTACTTC. As protein: CASSVATDTYEQYF.